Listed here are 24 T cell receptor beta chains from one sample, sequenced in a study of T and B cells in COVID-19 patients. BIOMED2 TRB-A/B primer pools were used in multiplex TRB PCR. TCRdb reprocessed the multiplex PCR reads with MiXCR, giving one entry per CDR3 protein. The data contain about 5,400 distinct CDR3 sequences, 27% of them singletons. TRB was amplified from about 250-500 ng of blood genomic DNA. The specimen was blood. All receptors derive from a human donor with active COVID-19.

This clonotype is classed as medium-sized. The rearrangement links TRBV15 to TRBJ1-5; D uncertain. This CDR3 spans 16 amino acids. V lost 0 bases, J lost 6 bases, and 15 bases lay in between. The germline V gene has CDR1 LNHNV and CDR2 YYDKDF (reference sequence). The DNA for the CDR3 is TGTGCCACCAGCAGAGATAAGGTCTCATCAGCTCAGCCCCAGCATTTT. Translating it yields CATSRDKVSSAQPQHF.

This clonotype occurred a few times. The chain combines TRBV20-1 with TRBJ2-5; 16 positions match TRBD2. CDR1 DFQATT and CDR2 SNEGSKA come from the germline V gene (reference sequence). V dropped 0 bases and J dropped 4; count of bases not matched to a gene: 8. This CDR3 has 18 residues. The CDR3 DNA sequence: TGCAGTGCTAGAGATCCGGGACTAGCGGGAGGGAGGCGAGAGACCCAGTACTTC. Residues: CSARDPGLAGGRRETQYF.

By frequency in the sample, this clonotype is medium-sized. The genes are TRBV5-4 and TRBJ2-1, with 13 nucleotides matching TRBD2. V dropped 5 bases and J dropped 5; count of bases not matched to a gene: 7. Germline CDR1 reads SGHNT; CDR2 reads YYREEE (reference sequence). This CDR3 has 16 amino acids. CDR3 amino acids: CASRPGLAGKHNEQFF. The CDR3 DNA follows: TGTGCCAGCAGACCGGGACTAGCGGGAAAACACAATGAGCAGTTCTTC.

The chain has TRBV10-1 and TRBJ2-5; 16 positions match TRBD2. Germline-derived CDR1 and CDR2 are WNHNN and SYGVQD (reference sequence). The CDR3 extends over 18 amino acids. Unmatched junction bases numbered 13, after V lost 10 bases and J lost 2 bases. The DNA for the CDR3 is TGCGCCACCTACACCGGGACTAGCGGGAGGGCGAGACAAGAGACCCAGTACTTC. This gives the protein CATYTGTSGRARQETQYF.

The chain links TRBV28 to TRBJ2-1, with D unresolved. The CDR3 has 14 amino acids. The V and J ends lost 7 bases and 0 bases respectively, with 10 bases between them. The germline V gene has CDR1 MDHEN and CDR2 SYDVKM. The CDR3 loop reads CASNQLSSYNEQFF. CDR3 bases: TGTGCCAGCAACCAATTGAGCTCCTACAATGAGCAGTTCTTC. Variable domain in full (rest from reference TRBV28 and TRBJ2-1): DVKVTQSSRYLVKRTGEKVFLECVQDMDHENMFWYRQDPGLGLRLIYFSYDVKMKEKGDIPEGYSVSREKKERFSLILESASTNQTSMYLCASNQLSSYNEQFFGPGTRLTVL.

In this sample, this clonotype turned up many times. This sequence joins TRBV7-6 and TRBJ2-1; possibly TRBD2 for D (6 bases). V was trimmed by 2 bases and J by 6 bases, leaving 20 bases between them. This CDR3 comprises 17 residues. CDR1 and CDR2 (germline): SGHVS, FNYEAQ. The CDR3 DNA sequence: TGTGCCAGCAGCTTAAAGGCCCGGGGGAAAATTACCAATGAGCAGTTCTTC. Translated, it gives CASSLKARGKITNEQFF. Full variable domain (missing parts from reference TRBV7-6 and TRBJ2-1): GAGVSQSPRYKVTKRGQDVALRCDPISGHVSLYWYRQALGQGPEFLTYFNYEAQQDKSGLPNDRFSAERPEGSISTLTIQRTEQRDSAMYRCASSLKARGKITNEQFFGPGTRLTVL.

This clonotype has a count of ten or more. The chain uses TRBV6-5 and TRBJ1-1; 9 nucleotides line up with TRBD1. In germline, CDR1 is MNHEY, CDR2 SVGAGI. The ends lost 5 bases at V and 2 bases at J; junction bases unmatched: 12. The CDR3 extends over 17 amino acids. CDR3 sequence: CASSQTDRGKGNTEAFF. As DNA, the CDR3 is TGTGCCAGCAGTCAAACTGACAGGGGGAAAGGAAACACTGAAGCTTTCTTT.

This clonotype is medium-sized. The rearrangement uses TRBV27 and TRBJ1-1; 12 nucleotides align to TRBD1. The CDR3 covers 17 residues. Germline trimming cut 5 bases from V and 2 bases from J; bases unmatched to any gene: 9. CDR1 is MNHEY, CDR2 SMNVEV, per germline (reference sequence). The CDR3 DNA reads TGTGCCAGCAGTGCACCGGGACAGGGGGCTCGAAACACTGAAGCTTTCTTT. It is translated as CASSAPGQGARNTEAFF.

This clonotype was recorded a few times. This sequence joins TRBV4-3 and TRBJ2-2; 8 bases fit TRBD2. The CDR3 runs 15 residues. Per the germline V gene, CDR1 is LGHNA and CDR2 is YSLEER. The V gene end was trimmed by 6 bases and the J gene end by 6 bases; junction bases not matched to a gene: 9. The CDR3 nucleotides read TGCGCCAGCAGTCTCGGGACTAGGACGGCCGGGGAGCTGTTTTTT. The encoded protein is CASSLGTRTAGELFF.

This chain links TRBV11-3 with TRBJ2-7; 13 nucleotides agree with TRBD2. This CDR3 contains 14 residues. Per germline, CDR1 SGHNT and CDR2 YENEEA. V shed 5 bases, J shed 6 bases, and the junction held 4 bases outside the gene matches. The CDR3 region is CASSPGLAGSEQYF. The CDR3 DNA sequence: TGTGCCAGCAGCCCGGGACTAGCGGGAAGCGAGCAGTACTTC.

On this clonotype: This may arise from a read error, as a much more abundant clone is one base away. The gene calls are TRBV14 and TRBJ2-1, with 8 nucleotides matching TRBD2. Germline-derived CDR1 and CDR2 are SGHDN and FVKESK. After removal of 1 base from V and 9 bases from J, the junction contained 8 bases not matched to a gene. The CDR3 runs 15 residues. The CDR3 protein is CASSQAPAGVGEQFF. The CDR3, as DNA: TGTGCCAGCAGCCAAGCACCAGCGGGAGTGGGTGAGCAGTTCTTC. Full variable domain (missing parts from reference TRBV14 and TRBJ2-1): EAGVTQFPSHSVIEKGQTVTLRCDPISGHDNLYWYRRVMGKEIKFLLHFVKESKQDESGMPNNRFLAERTGGTYSTLKVQPAELEDSGVYFCASSQAPAGVGEQFFGPGTRLTVL.

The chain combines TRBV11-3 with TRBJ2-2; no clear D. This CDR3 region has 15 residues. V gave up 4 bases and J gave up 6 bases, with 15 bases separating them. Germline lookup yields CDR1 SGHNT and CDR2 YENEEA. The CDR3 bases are TGTGCCAGCAGCTCCCCGGGCGGATCGGCCGGGGAGCTGTTTTTT. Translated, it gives CASSSPGGSAGELFF.

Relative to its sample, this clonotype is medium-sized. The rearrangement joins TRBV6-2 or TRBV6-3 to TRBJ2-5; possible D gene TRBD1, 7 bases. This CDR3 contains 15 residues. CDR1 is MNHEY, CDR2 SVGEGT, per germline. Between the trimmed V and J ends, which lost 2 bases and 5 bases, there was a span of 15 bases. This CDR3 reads CASSYEQGGWETQYF. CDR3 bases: TGTGCCAGCAGTTACGAGCAGGGGGGCTGGGAGACCCAGTACTTC.

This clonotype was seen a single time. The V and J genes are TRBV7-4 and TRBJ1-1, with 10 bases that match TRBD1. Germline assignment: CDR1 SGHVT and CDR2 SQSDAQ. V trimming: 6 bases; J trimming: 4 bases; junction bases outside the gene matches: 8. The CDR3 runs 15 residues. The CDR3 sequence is CASRIDRGPLTEAFF. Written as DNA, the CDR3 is TGTGCCAGCAGGATCGACAGGGGGCCTCTCACTGAAGCTTTCTTT.

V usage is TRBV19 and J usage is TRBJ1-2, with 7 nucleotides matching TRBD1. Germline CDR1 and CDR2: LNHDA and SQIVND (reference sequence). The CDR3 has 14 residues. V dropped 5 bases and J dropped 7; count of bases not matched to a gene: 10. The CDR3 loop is CASSPRQGRGGYTF. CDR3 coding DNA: TGTGCCAGTAGTCCTCGACAGGGCCGGGGTGGCTACACCTTC. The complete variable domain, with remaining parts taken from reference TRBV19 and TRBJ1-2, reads DGGITQSPKYLFRKEGQNVTLSCEQNLNHDAMYWYRQDPGQGLRLIYYSQIVNDFQKGDIAEGYSVSREKKESFPLTVTSAQKNPTAFYLCASSPRQGRGGYTFGSGTRLTVV.

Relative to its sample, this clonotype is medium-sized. DNA for the CDR3: TGTGCCAGCAGCCGTGGACGGAATGGCTACACCTTC. It translates to CASSRGRNGYTF. The chain uses TRBV5-6 and TRBJ1-2; D unclear. This CDR3 has 12 residues. Germline V CDR1 and CDR2: SGHDT, YYEEEE. The V end was cut by 4 bases, the J end by 6 bases, with 10 bases between. The full variable domain, in which reference TRBV5-6 and TRBJ1-2 provide the parts outside the CDR3, is DAGVTQSPTHLIKTRGQQVTLRCSPKSGHDTVSWYQQALGQGPQFIFQYYEEEERQRGNFPDRFSGHQFPNYSSELNVNALLLGDSALYLCASSRGRNGYTFGSGTRLTVV.

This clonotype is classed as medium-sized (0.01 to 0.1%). CDR3 sequence (DNA): TGTGCCATCAGTGAGGGGACAGCGACCTACGCAGATACGCAGTATTTT. Residues: CAISEGTATYADTQYF. The chain links TRBV10-3 to TRBJ2-3, with 7 nucleotides matching TRBD1. CDR3 length: 16 amino acids. Germline V gene lookup returns CDR1 ENHRY and CDR2 SYGVKD. Trimming removed 2 bases from V and 4 bases from J; junction bases left unmatched: 9.

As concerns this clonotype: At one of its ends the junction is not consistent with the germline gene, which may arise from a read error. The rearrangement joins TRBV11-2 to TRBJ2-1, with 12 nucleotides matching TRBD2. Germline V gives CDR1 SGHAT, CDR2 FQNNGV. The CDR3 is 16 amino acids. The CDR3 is CASGLSLAGGTYEQFF. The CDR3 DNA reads TGTGCCAGCGGCTTATCACTAGCGGGAGGAACCTACGAGCAGTTCTTC.

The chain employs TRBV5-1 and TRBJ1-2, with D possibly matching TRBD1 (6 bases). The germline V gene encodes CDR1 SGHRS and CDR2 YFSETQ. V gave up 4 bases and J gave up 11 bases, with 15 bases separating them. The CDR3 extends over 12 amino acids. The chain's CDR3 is CASSPGQRQYTF. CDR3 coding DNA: TGCGCCAGCAGCCCCGGACAGAGACAGTACACCTTC.

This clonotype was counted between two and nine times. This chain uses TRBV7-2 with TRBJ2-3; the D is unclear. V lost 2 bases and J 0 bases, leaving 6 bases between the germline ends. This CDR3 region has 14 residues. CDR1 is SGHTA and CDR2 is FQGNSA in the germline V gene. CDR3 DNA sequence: TGTGCCAGCAGCTTAACTTCCAGCACAGATACGCAGTATTTT. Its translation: CASSLTSSTDTQYF. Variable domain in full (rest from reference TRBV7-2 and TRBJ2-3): GAGVSQSPSNKVTEKGKDVELRCDPISGHTALYWYRQSLGQGLEFLIYFQGNSAPDKSGLPSDRFSAERTGGSVSTLTIQRTQQEDSAVYLCASSLTSSTDTQYFGPGTRLTVL.

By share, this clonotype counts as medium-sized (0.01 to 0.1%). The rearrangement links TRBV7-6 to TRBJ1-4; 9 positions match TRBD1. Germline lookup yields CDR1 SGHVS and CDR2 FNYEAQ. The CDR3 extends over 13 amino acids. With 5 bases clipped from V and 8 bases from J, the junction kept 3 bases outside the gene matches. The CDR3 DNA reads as TGTGCCAGCAGCCGAGACAGGGGGGAAAAACTGTTTTTT. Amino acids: CASSRDRGEKLFF.

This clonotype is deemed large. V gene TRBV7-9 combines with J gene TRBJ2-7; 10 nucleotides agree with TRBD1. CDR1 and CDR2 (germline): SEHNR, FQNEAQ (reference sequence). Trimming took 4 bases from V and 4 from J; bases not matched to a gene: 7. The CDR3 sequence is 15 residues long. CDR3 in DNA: TGTGCCAGCAGCTCTTTGACAGGGGGCGGGTACGAGCAGTACTTC. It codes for CASSSLTGGGYEQYF.

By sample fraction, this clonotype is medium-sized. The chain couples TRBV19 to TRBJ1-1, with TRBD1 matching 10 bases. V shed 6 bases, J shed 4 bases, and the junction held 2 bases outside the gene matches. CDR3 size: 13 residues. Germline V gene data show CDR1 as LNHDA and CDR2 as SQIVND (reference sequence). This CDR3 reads CASSGTGVTEAFF. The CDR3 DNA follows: TGTGCCAGTAGCGGGACAGGGGTCACTGAAGCTTTCTTT.

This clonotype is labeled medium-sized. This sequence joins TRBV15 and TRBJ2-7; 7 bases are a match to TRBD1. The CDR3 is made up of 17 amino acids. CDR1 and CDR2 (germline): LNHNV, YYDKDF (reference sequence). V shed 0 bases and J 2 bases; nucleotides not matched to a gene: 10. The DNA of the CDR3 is TGTGCCACCAGCAGAGATAGGGGAGACAGGGCTACCTACGAGCAGTACTTC. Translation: CATSRDRGDRATYEQYF.